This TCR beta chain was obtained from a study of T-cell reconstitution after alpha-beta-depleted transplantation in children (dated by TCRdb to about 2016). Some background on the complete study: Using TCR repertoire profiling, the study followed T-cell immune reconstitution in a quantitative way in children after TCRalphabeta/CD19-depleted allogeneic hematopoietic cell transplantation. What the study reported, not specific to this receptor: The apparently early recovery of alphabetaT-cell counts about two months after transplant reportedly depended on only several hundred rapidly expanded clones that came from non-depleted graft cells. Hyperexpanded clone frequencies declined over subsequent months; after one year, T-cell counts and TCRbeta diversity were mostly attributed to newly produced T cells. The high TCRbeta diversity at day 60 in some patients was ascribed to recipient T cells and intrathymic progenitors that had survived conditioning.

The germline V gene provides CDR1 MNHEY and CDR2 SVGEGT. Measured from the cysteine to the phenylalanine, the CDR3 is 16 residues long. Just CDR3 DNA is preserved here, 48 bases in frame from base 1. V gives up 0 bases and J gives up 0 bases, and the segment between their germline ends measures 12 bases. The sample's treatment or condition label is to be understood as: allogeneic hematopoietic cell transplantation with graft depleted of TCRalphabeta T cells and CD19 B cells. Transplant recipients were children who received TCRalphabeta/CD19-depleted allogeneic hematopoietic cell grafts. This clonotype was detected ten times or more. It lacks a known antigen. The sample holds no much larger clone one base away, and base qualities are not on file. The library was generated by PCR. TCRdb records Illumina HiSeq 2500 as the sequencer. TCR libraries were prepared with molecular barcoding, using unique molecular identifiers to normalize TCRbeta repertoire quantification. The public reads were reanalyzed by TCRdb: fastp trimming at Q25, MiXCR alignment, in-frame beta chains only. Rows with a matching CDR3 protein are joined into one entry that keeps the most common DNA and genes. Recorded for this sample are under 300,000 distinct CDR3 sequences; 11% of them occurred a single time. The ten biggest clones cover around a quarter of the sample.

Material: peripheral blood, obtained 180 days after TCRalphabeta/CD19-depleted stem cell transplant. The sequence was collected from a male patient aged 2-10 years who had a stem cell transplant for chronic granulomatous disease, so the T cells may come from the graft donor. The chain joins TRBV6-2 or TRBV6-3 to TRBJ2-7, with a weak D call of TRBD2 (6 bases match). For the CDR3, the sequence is CASSYSIGGSSYEQYF. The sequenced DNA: TGTGCCAGCAGTTACTCTATCGGGGGTAGCTCCTACGAGCAGTACTTC.